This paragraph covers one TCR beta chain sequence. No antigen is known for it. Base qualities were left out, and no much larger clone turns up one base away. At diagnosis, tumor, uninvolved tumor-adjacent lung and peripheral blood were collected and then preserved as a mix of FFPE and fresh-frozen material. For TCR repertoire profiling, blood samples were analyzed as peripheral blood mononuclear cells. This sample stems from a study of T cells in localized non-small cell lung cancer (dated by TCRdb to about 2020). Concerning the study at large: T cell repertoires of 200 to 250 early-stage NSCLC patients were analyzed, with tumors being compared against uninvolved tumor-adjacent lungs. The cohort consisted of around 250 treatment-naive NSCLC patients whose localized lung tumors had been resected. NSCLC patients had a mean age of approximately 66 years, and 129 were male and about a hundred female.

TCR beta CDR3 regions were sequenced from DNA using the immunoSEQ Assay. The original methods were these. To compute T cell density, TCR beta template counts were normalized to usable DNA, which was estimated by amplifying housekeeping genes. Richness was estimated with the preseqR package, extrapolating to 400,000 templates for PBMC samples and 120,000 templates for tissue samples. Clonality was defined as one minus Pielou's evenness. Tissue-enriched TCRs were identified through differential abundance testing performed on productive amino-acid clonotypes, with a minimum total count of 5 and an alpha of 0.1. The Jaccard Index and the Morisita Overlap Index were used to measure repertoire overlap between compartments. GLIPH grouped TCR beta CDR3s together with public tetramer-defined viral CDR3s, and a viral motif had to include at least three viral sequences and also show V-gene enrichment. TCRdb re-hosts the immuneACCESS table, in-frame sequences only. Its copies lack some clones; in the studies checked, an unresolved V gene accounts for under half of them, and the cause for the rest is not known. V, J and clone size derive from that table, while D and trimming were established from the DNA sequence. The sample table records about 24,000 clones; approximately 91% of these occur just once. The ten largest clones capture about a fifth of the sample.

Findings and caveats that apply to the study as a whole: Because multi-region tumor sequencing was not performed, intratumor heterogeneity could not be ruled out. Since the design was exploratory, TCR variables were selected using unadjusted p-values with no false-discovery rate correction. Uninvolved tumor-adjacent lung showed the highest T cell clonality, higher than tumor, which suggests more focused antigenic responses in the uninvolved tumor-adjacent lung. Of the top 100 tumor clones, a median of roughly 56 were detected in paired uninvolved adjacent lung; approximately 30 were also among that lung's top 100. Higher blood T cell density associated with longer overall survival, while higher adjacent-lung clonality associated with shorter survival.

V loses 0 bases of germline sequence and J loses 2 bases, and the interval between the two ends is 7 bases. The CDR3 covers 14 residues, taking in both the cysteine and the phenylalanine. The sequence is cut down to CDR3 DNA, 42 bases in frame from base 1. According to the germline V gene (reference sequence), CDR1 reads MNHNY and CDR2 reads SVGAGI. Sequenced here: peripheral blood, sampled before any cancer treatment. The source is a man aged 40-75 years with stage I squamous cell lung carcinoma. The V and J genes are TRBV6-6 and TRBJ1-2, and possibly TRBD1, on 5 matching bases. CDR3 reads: CASSYSGENYGYTF. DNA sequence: TGTGCCAGCAGTTACTCGGGGGAAAACTATGGCTACACCTTC.